These 7 T cell receptor beta chains originate from one sample sequenced in a study of blood T cell repertoires in COVID-19 (dated by TCRdb to the early 2020s). The library was produced with the immunoSEQ multiplex PCR assay. Held by TCRdb, this immuneACCESS table contains in-frame sequences only and omits some clones. Under half of the omission traces to an unresolved V gene where checked; the cause of the rest is unknown. Counted in this sample were 270,000 or so clones; approximately 90% of them appeared once. The top ten constitute over 2% of the sample. The sequenced sample was PBMCs or T cells enriched from blood (not recorded which). The receptors shown here come from a woman in her thirties or forties with acute COVID-19.

The genes are TRBV16 and TRBJ2-7; 9 nucleotides match TRBD1. Germline V gives CDR1 KGHSY, CDR2 FQNENV. Unmatched junction bases numbered 7, after V lost 1 base and J lost 3 bases. CDR3 length: 16 residues. CDR3 nucleotide sequence: TGTGCCAGCAGCCAATTAGCTTCGGACAGGGGCTACGAGCAGTACTTC. Translated: CASSQLASDRGYEQYF.

J is TRBJ1-4 and V is TRBV5-6; D remains unclear. V was cut by 2 bases and J by 8 bases, with 13 bases left in between. The germline CDR1 and CDR2 sequences are SGHDT and YYEEEE. The CDR3 length is 14 residues. The CDR3 loop reads CASSFMGGGEKLFF. DNA for the CDR3: TGTGCCAGCAGCTTCATGGGCGGAGGGGAAAAACTGTTTTTT.

The rearrangement joins TRBV5-1 to TRBJ2-7, with D unclear. Germline CDR1 and CDR2: SGHRS and YFSETQ. CDR3 length: 15 amino acids. Trimming removed 7 bases at V and 0 bases at J, with 17 bases between. The CDR3 sequence: CASASQNTNSYEQYF. In DNA form, the CDR3 reads TGCGCCAGCGCATCACAGAATACCAACTCCTACGAGCAGTACTTC.

The chain uses TRBV5-1 and TRBJ2-6, with TRBD1 identical over 7 bases. The CDR3 totals 16 residues. Germline assignment: CDR1 SGHRS and CDR2 YFSETQ. Trimming removed 0 bases from V and 4 bases from J; junction bases left unmatched: 4. The CDR3: CASSLGQGAGANVLTF. The CDR3 DNA is TGCGCCAGCAGCTTGGGACAGGGAGCAGGGGCCAACGTCCTGACTTTC.

J is TRBJ2-1 and V is TRBV5-4; 10 nucleotides line up with TRBD2. This CDR3 has 16 residues. Germline-derived CDR1 and CDR2 are SGHNT and YYREEE (reference sequence). Trimming took 2 bases from V and 1 from J; bases not matched to a gene: 3. CDR3 nucleotides: TGTGCCAGCAGCTTAGCGGGAGGGGGATCCTACAATGAGCAGTTCTTC. Translation: CASSLAGGGSYNEQFF.

This sequence joins TRBV4-2 and TRBJ1-2, with D tentatively TRBD1 (5 bases). CDR3 length: 16 residues. CDR1 LGHNA and CDR2 YNFKEQ come from the germline V gene. V gave up 2 bases and J gave up 3 bases, with 16 bases separating them. The DNA of the CDR3 is TGTGCCAGCAGCCAAAGAAATAGTCCGGGGGACTATGGCTACACCTTC. It is translated as CASSQRNSPGDYGYTF.

The V call is TRBV30, the J call TRBJ1-6; the D is unclear. This CDR3 contains 11 residues. Trimming removed 2 bases at V and 9 bases at J, with 5 bases between. Germline V gene sequence: CDR1 GTSNPN, CDR2 SVGIG (reference sequence). The CDR3 DNA is TGTGCCTGGAGTACGGGTTCACCCCTCCACTTT. Residues: CAWSTGSPLHF.